A selection of T cell receptor beta chains follows, all from one sample in a study of T cell responses to AZD1222 COVID-19 vaccine. Measured with immunoSEQ multiplex PCR; TCRdb has only the in-frame clones, and not every one. The sample has approximately 70,000 clones; 70% to 90% are singletons. The input for sequencing was peripheral blood, taken 28 days after the second dose of the MenACWY control vaccine. The receptors derive from an adult who received the MenACWY meningococcal vaccine as a control. Each CDR3 is given with its conserved first and last residue. A D gene is named only where the DNA matches it firmly. Clone size is shown for a subset of rows, as once, few, many or a class of expanded clone.

cdr3_length: 14
clone_size: -
v_call: TRBV4-3
j_call: TRBJ1-1
d_call: -
cdr3_aa: CASSQGAVSTEAFF
cdr3_nt: TGCGCCAGCAGCCAAGGGGCAGTGAGCACTGAAGCTTTCTTT

cdr3_length: 13
clone_size: -
v_call: TRBV7-2
j_call: TRBJ2-5
d_call: TRBD1
cdr3_aa: CASSFTGGETQYF
cdr3_nt: TGTGCCAGCAGCTTTACAGGGGGGGAGACCCAGTACTTC

cdr3_length: 15
clone_size: -
v_call: TRBV6-5
j_call: TRBJ2-7
d_call: TRBD1
cdr3_aa: CASSYQQGVPYEQYF
cdr3_nt: TGTGCCAGCAGTTACCAACAGGGGGTCCCCTACGAGCAGTACTTC

cdr3_length: 15
clone_size: -
v_call: TRBV5-1
j_call: TRBJ2-7
d_call: TRBD1
cdr3_aa: CASSLEGQGAHEQYF
cdr3_nt: TGCGCCAGCAGCTTGGAAGGACAGGGTGCCCACGAGCAGTACTTC

cdr3_length: 12
clone_size: -
v_call: TRBV28
j_call: TRBJ2-7
d_call: -
cdr3_aa: CASRGNSYEQYF
cdr3_nt: TGTGCCAGCAGAGGGAACTCCTACGAGCAGTACTTC

cdr3_length: 15
clone_size: -
v_call: TRBV5-4
j_call: TRBJ2-7
d_call: -
cdr3_aa: CASSSGAGKDYEQYF
cdr3_nt: TGTGCCAGCAGCTCCGGCGCAGGAAAAGACTACGAGCAGTACTTC

cdr3_length: 18
clone_size: -
v_call: TRBV24-1
j_call: TRBJ1-3
d_call: TRBD1
cdr3_aa: CATSDPGQGAPGGNTIYF
cdr3_nt: TGTGCCACCAGTGATCCGGGACAGGGGGCGCCGGGGGGAAACACCATATATTTT

cdr3_length: 14
clone_size: -
v_call: TRBV5-1
j_call: TRBJ1-4
d_call: -
cdr3_aa: CASSLGTYPQELFF
cdr3_nt: TGCGCCAGCAGCTTGGGTACATACCCGCAGGAACTGTTTTTT

cdr3_length: 14
clone_size: -
v_call: TRBV29-1
j_call: TRBJ2-3
d_call: -
cdr3_aa: CSVEVGRSTDTQYF
cdr3_nt: TGCAGCGTTGAGGTCGGGCGTAGCACAGATACGCAGTATTTT

cdr3_length: 13
clone_size: -
v_call: TRBV25-1
j_call: TRBJ1-2
d_call: TRBD1
cdr3_aa: CASLTGNDYGYTF
cdr3_nt: TGTGCCAGTCTGACAGGGAATGACTATGGCTACACCTTC

cdr3_length: 14
clone_size: -
v_call: TRBV18
j_call: TRBJ2-7
d_call: TRBD1
cdr3_aa: CASSPDRGIYEQYF
cdr3_nt: TGTGCCAGCTCACCCGACAGGGGTATCTACGAGCAGTACTTC

cdr3_length: 11
clone_size: -
v_call: TRBV28
j_call: TRBJ2-7
d_call: -
cdr3_aa: CASSPRHEQYF
cdr3_nt: TGTGCCAGCAGTCCACGCCACGAGCAGTACTTC

cdr3_length: 18
clone_size: once
v_call: TRBV7-3
j_call: TRBJ2-2
d_call: TRBD1
cdr3_aa: CASSLDQTGPTGTGELFF
cdr3_nt: TGTGCCAGCAGCTTAGATCAGACAGGGCCCACGGGCACCGGGGAGCTGTTTTTT

cdr3_length: 13
clone_size: -
v_call: TRBV2
j_call: TRBJ1-2
d_call: -
cdr3_aa: CASSAGTGRGYTF
cdr3_nt: TGTGCCAGCAGTGCCGGGACTGGTCGAGGCTACACCTTC

cdr3_length: 15
clone_size: -
v_call: TRBV2
j_call: TRBJ2-3
d_call: TRBD2
cdr3_aa: CASSSGTSARDTQYF
cdr3_nt: TGTGCCAGCAGTTCGGGCACTAGCGCGAGAGATACGCAGTATTTT

cdr3_length: 14
clone_size: once
v_call: TRBV28
j_call: TRBJ1-3
d_call: TRBD1
cdr3_aa: CASSRTGDGNTIYF
cdr3_nt: TGTGCCAGCAGTCGGACAGGAGACGGAAACACCATATATTTT